The rows below give T cell receptor beta chains drawn from one sample of a study of shared clonotypes between healthy human individuals. Produced via immunoSEQ multiplex PCR; TCRdb's table is partial and in-frame only. The sample has around 2.1 million clones, 90% to 95% seen once. The sequenced sample was naive CD8+ T cells from PBMCs. The receptor set was obtained from a man aged 18 to 30 in good health. Some clones in this sample may be carry-over from other donors' samples. Each CDR3 is given with its conserved first and last residue. The D gene is left open where the match is weak. Some rows have no size entry. The others give once, few or many, or a class for an expanded clone.

.	TRBV7-9	TRBJ2-5	.	CASSLAFGPQETQYF	TGTGCCAGCAGCTTAGCGTTCGGCCCCCAAGAGACCCAGTACTTC
TRBD1	TRBV27	TRBJ1-5	.	CASSPRTGPNQPQHF	TGTGCCAGCAGTCCCAGGACAGGGCCCAATCAGCCCCAGCATTTT
.	TRBV6-1	TRBJ2-1	.	CASGPTPSYNEQFF	TGTGCCAGCGGGCCGACACCCTCCTACAATGAGCAGTTCTTC
TRBD2	TRBV9	TRBJ2-1	once	CASSADPSGSYNEQFF	TGTGCCAGCAGCGCAGATCCTAGCGGGAGTTACAATGAGCAGTTCTTC
.	TRBV14	TRBJ2-7	.	CASSHSRADEQYF	TGTGCCAGCAGCCATTCCAGGGCTGACGAGCAGTACTTC
TRBD2	TRBV5-6	TRBJ2-1	once	CASSLEVGLAEYNEQFF	TGTGCCAGCAGCTTGGAGGTTGGGCTAGCGGAATACAATGAGCAGTTCTTC
.	TRBV28	TRBJ1-1	once	CASSSSIGGTEAFF	TGTGCCAGCAGTTCCTCCATTGGGGGCACTGAAGCTTTCTTT
.	TRBV30	TRBJ1-3	.	CAWSVVTGNTIYF	TGTGCCTGGAGTGTAGTGACTGGAAACACCATATATTTT
TRBD1	TRBV4-1	TRBJ1-4	.	CASRTDRGGEKLFF	TGCGCCAGCAGAACCGACAGGGGGGGAGAAAAACTGTTTTTT
TRBD1	TRBV30	TRBJ2-1	.	CAWSVRGNYYNEQFF	TGTGCCTGGAGTGTCAGGGGGAACTACTACAATGAGCAGTTCTTC
.	TRBV27	TRBJ2-7	.	CASSLRGQGYEQYF	TGTGCCAGCAGTTTACGGGGGCAGGGCTACGAGCAGTACTTC
TRBD2	TRBV5-1	TRBJ2-3	.	CASSLGGRDTQYF	TGCGCCAGCAGCTTGGGCGGGAGAGATACGCAGTATTTT
.	TRBV5-6	TRBJ2-7	.	CASSLGTGRSQYF	TGTGCCAGCAGCCTGGGCACAGGAAGATCCCAGTACTTC
.	TRBV7-9	TRBJ1-2	.	CASSLAAAANYGYTF	TGTGCCAGCAGCTTAGCTGCGGCAGCTAACTATGGCTACACCTTC
.	TRBV6-5	TRBJ2-7	once	CASSDGPNPYEQYF	TGTGCCAGCAGCGATGGACCAAATCCCTACGAGCAGTACTTC
.	TRBV5-1	TRBJ1-2	.	CASSFQIGAPGDYGYTF	TGCGCCAGCAGCTTCCAGATAGGGGCCCCCGGGGACTATGGCTACACCTTC
.	TRBV18	TRBJ2-1	.	CASSPRIEGRPNEQFF	TGTGCCAGCTCCCCCCGGATAGAGGGTCGCCCTAATGAGCAGTTCTTC
TRBD2	TRBV5-1	TRBJ2-1	.	CASSLAGGLSPYNEQFF	TGCGCCAGCAGCCTAGCGGGAGGGTTATCCCCCTACAATGAGCAGTTCTTC
.	TRBV6-5	TRBJ2-2	.	CASSPKGHYTGELFF	TGTGCCAGCAGCCCCAAGGGGCACTACACCGGGGAGCTGTTTTTT
.	TRBV7-2	TRBJ2-5	.	CASSLEGGRRETQYF	TGTGCCAGCAGCTTAGAGGGGGGGCGCCGGGAGACCCAGTACTTC
.	TRBV28	TRBJ2-3	.	CASSFLGSTDTQYF	TGTGCCAGCAGTTTCCTAGGGTCCACAGATACGCAGTATTTT
.	TRBV5-6	TRBJ1-1	.	CASRGSRVTEAFF	TGTGCCAGCAGGGGGAGCCGAGTCACTGAAGCTTTCTTT
.	TRBV7-9	TRBJ1-1	once	CASSPFNTEAFF	TGTGCCAGCAGCCCGTTTAACACTGAAGCTTTCTTT
.	TRBV2	TRBJ2-5	.	CASRGAEETQYF	TGTGCCAGCCGGGGGGCGGAAGAGACCCAGTACTTC
.	TRBV29-1	TRBJ2-3	.	CSVEDRAGDTQYF	TGCAGCGTTGAAGATCGGGCAGGAGATACGCAGTATTTT
.	TRBV2	TRBJ1-2	.	CASSELPTNYGYTF	TGTGCCAGCAGTGAATTGCCCACTAACTATGGCTACACCTTC
.	TRBV27	TRBJ2-2	.	CASSLSGMPGELFF	TGTGCCAGCAGTTTATCGGGGATGCCCGGGGAGCTGTTTTTT
TRBD1	TRBV4-3	TRBJ2-1	.	CASSQGTGVGNEQFF	TGCGCCAGCAGCCAAGGGACAGGGGTGGGGAATGAGCAGTTCTTC
.	TRBV28	TRBJ2-5	.	CASSFGSGWETQYF	TGTGCCAGCAGTTTTGGTAGCGGATGGGAGACCCAGTACTTC
TRBD2	TRBV4-2	TRBJ2-1	.	CASSLQSSTSGIWGEQFF	TGTGCCAGCAGCCTACAGTCGTCAACTAGCGGGATTTGGGGCGAGCAGTTCTTC
TRBD1	TRBV28	TRBJ1-3	.	CASSLSSGGHTIYF	TGTGCCAGCAGTTTATCATCAGGGGGACACACCATATATTTT
.	TRBV4-1	TRBJ2-3	.	CASSQDRGSTDTQYF	TGCGCCAGCAGCCAAGATAGGGGGAGCACAGATACGCAGTATTTT
TRBD1	TRBV4-1	TRBJ2-1	.	CASSHLNRDRGNNEQFF	TGCGCCAGCAGCCATCTCAACCGGGACAGGGGTAACAATGAGCAGTTCTTC
TRBD1	TRBV7-9	TRBJ2-2	.	CASSFLRDRGPTGELFF	TGTGCCAGCAGCTTTCTCCGGGACAGGGGGCCCACCGGGGAGCTGTTTTTT
.	TRBV11-3	TRBJ2-1	.	CASSLGYPESSYNEQFF	TGTGCCAGCAGCTTAGGTTATCCTGAAAGCTCCTACAATGAGCAGTTCTTC
TRBD1	TRBV4-3	TRBJ1-5	.	CASSQLTGVGQPQHF	TGCGCCAGCAGCCAACTGACAGGGGTCGGTCAGCCCCAGCATTTT
TRBD1	TRBV7-8	TRBJ2-7	.	CASSLARQGASEQYF	TGTGCCAGCAGCTTAGCAAGACAGGGGGCGAGCGAGCAGTACTTC
TRBD2	TRBV28	TRBJ2-1	.	CASSLGGRAADEQFF	TGTGCCAGCAGTTTGGGTGGGAGGGCCGCGGATGAGCAGTTCTTC
.	TRBV15	TRBJ2-7	.	CATSRGAGTEYEQYF	TGTGCCACCAGCAGAGGAGCCGGGACGGAGTACGAGCAGTACTTC
.	TRBV28	TRBJ2-4	.	CATGQGGAKNIQYF	TGTGCCACCGGGCAGGGGGGGGCCAAAAACATTCAGTACTTC
.	TRBV25-1	TRBJ1-1	.	CASSESGSYTEAFF	TGTGCCAGCAGTGAATCCGGCAGCTACACTGAAGCTTTCTTT
TRBD1	TRBV9	TRBJ2-1	.	CASSGRDRVVEQFF	TGTGCCAGCAGCGGCCGGGACAGGGTGGTTGAGCAGTTCTTC
.	TRBV2	TRBJ1-4	.	CASVGRGSDEKLFF	TGTGCCAGCGTGGGAAGGGGATCGGATGAAAAACTGTTTTTT
TRBD2	TRBV9	TRBJ2-1	.	CASSVGTSGRASEQFF	TGTGCCAGCAGCGTCGGGACTAGCGGGAGGGCCAGTGAGCAGTTCTTC
TRBD1	TRBV6-5	TRBJ2-2	.	CASSARQGVGELFF	TGTGCCAGCAGTGCGCGACAGGGAGTCGGGGAGCTGTTTTTT
TRBD2	TRBV7-9	TRBJ2-1	.	CASSPPGLPYNEQFF	TGTGCCAGCAGCCCACCGGGACTACCGTACAATGAGCAGTTCTTC